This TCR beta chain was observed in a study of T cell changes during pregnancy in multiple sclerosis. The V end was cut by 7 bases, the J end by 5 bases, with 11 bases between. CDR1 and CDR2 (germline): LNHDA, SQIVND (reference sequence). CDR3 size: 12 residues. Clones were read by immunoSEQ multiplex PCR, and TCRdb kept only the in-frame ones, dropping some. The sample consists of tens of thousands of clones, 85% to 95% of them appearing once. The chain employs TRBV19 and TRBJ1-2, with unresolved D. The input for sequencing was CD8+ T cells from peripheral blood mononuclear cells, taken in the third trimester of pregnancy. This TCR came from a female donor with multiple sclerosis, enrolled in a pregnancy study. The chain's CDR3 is CASKSQTYGYTF. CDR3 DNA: TGTGCCAGTAAATCACAGACATATGGCTACACCTTC.